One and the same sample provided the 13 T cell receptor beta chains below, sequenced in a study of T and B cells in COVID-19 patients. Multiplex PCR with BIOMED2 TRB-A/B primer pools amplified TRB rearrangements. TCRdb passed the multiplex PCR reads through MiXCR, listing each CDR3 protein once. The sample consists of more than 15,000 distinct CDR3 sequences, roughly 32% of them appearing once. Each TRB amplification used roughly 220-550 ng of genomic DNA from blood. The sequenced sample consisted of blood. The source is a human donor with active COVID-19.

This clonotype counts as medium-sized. The CDR3 DNA follows: TGTGCCAGCAGCCGCGATTACAATGAGCAGTTCTTC. Encoded protein: CASSRDYNEQFF. J is TRBJ2-1 and V is TRBV5-6; D call uncertain. The CDR3 sequence is 12 residues long. V lost 4 bases and J lost 4, with 6 bases in between. Germline-derived CDR1 and CDR2 are SGHDT and YYEEEE.

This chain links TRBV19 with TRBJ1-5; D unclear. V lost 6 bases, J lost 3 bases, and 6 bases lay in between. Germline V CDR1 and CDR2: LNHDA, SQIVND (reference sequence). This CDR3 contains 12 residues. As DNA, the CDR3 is TGTGCCAGTAGCCCCCTCAATCAGCCCCAGCATTTT. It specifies CASSPLNQPQHF.

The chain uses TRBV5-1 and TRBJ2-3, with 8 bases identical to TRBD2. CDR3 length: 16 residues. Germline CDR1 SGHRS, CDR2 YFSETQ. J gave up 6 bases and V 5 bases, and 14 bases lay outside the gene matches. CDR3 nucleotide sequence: TGCGCCAGCAGAAAAGAAGCGGGGGCCTTCATGGATACGCAGTATTTT. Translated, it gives CASRKEAGAFMDTQYF.

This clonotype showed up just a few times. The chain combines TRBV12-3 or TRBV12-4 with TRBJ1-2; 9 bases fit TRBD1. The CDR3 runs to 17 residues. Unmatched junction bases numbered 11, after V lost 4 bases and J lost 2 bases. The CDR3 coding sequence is TGTGCCAGCAGTTGGCTGCTGGACAGGGGATGGAACTATGGCTACACCTTC. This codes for CASSWLLDRGWNYGYTF.

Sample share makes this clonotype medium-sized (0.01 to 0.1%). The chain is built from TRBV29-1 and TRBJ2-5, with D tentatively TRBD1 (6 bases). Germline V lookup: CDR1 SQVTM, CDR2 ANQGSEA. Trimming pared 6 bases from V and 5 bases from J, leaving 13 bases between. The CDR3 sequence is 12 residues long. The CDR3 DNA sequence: TGCAGCGTCGAACAGGGTGGGGAGACCCAGTACTTC. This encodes CSVEQGGETQYF.

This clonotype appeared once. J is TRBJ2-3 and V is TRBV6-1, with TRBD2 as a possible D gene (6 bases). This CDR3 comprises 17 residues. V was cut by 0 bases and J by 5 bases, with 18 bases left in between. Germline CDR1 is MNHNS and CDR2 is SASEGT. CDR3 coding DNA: TGTGCCAGCAGTGAAGCTCTCTCGTGGCTAGCGAAAGATACGCAGTATTTT. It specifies CASSEALSWLAKDTQYF.

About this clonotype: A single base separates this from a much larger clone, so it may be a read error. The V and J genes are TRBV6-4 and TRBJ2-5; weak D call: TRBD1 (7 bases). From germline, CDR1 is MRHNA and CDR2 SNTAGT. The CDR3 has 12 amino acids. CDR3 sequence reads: CASQGGYETQNF. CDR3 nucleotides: TGTGCCAGCCAGGGGGGCTATGAGACCCAGAACTTC.

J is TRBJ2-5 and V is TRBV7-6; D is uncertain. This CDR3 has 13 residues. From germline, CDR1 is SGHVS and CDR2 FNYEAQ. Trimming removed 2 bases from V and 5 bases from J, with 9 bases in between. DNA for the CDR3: TGTGCCAGCAGCTTAAGGATTGAGGAGACCCAGTACTTC. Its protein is CASSLRIEETQYF.

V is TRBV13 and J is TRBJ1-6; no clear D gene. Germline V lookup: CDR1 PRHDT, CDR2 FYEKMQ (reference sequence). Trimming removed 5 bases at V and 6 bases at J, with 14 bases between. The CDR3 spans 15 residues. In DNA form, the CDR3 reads TGTGCCAGCAGCCGAGGGCGCGCCGGTAATTCACCCCTCCACTTT. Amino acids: CASSRGRAGNSPLHF.

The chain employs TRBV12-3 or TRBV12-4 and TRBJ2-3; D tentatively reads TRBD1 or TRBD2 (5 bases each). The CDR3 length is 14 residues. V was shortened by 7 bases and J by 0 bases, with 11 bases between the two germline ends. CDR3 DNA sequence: TGTGCCAGCAACAAAAGGGACAGCACAGATACGCAGTATTTT. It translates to CASNKRDSTDTQYF.

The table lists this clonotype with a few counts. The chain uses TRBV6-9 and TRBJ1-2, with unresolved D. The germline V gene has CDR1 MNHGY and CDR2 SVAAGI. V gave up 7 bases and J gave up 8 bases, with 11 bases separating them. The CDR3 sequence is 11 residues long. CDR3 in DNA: TGTGCCAGCAAAACTGTGGGCGGCTACACCTTC. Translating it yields CASKTVGGYTF.

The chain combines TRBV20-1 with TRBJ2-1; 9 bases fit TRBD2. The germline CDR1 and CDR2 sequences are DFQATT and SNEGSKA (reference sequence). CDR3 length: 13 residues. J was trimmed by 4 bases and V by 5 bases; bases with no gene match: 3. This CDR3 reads CSAVAGGYNEQFF. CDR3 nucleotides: TGCAGTGCTGTGGCGGGGGGGTACAATGAGCAGTTCTTC.

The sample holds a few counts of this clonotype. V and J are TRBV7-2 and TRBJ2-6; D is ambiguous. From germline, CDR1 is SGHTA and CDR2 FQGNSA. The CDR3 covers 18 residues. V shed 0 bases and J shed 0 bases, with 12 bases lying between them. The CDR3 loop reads CASSLAFLLSSGANVLTF. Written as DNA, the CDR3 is TGTGCCAGCAGCTTAGCATTCCTCTTAAGCTCTGGGGCCAACGTCCTGACTTTC.